The 2 T cell receptor beta chains in this list originate from one sample, sequenced in a study of blood T cell repertoires in COVID-19. Assay: immunoSEQ multiplex PCR; the TCRdb copy retains only in-frame clones and omits some. The sample lists approximately 140,000 clones, about 83% seen once, with around 9.8% in the top ten. Sequencing used peripheral blood. These receptors originate from a man between 35 and 55 years old with active or convalescent COVID-19.

V gene TRBV19 combines with J gene TRBJ2-3; possible D gene TRBD1, 5 bases. CDR1 and CDR2 (germline): LNHDA, SQIVND (reference sequence). CDR3 size: 16 residues. Trimming took off 6 bases at V and 1 base at J, with 17 bases between the two ends. The CDR3 nucleotides are TGTGCCAGTAGCAAAAACCAGGGTGGGGGCACAGATACGCAGTATTTT. The encoded protein is CASSKNQGGGTDTQYF.

This clone has only one observation. J is TRBJ1-2 and V is TRBV24-1; D is ambiguous. The V end lost 0 bases, the J end lost 0 bases, and 19 bases lay between the germline ends. Germline loops: CDR1 KGHDR, CDR2 SFDVKD. The CDR3 runs 19 residues. CDR3 nucleotide sequence: TGTGCCACCAGTGATTTGCAGTCTGGGAGAGCTGACTCTAACTATGGCTACACCTTC. It specifies CATSDLQSGRADSNYGYTF.